Listed below are T cell receptor beta chains from one sample, sequenced in a study of blood T cell repertoires in COVID-19. The method was immunoSEQ multiplex PCR; TCRdb's version includes in-frame clones alone and lacks a portion of them. The sample consists of roughly 120,000 clones, 65% to 85% of them appearing once. Input material: peripheral blood. The receptors come from a man between 65 and 85 years old with acute or convalescent COVID-19. Each CDR3 is given with its conserved first and last residue. A D gene is named only where the DNA matches it firmly. Clone size, where shown, is once, few, many, or a class for clones that have expanded.

TRBD1,TRBJ1-3,TRBV5-4,.,TGTGCCAGCAGCCAGGGACAGTTGAGCTCTGGAAACACCATATATTTT,CASSQGQLSSGNTIYF
TRBD1,TRBJ2-7,TRBV9,.,TGTGCCAGCAGCGTAGAGGGACAGGGCTACGAGCAGTACTTC,CASSVEGQGYEQYF
.,TRBJ1-6,TRBV5-6,few,TGTGCCAGCAGTTACGGACTAGGGTCACCCCTCCACTTT,CASSYGLGSPLHF
TRBD1,TRBJ1-2,TRBV7-9,.,TGTGCCAGCAGCTGGGGGACAGGGGTCGGCTACACCTTC,CASSWGTGVGYTF
.,TRBJ1-4,TRBV7-9,.,TGTGCCAGCAGCTTAACCCTTGGGGAGGCTGAAAAACTGTTTTTT,CASSLTLGEAEKLFF
TRBD1,TRBJ1-4,TRBV30,.,TGTGCCTGGAGTTCCGGGACAGTAAATGAAAAACTGTTTTTT,CAWSSGTVNEKLFF
.,TRBJ2-6,TRBV28,few,TGTGCCAGCAGCACTCGGACATACCGAAGCTCTGGGGCCAACGTCCTGACTTTC,CASSTRTYRSSGANVLTF
TRBD2,TRBJ2-5,TRBV11-3,once,TGTGCCAGCAGCTTTAGCGGGGAAGAGACCCAGTACTTC,CASSFSGEETQYF
.,TRBJ1-1,TRBV6-1,.,TGTGCCAGCAGTGAAGAGTTTCAGGTGAACACTGAAGCTTTCTTT,CASSEEFQVNTEAFF
TRBD1,TRBJ1-6,TRBV27,.,TGTGCCAGCAGCGCGGGACAGGGATTATCACCCCTCCACTTT,CASSAGQGLSPLHF
.,TRBJ1-5,TRBV28,.,TGTGCCAGCAGTTTGGACAACAATCAGCCCCAGCATTTT,CASSLDNNQPQHF
.,TRBJ2-1,TRBV7-9,.,TGTGCCAGCAGCTTAGTTGCAGGGGACAATGAGCAGTTCTTC,CASSLVAGDNEQFF
.,TRBJ2-2,TRBV7-9,.,TGTGCCAGCGAGGCGATCTACGCGAACACCGGGGAGCTGTTTTTT,CASEAIYANTGELFF
.,TRBJ2-7,TRBV14,medium-sized,TGTGCCAGCAGCCTCCTAGGGGGCGCGGGGGAGCAGTACTTC,CASSLLGGAGEQYF
.,TRBJ1-2,TRBV5-6,.,TGTGCCAGCAGCTTGGCAGGGCCTAACTATGGCTACACCTTC,CASSLAGPNYGYTF